This entry lists 11 T cell receptor beta chains sequenced from one sample in a study of memory CD4+ T cells and cytomegalovirus serostatus. TCRdb keeps only in-frame clones here, not all; method: immunoSEQ multiplex PCR. The sample contains 50,000 or so clones, around 78% of which appear only once. The sort gate was single viable CD3+CD4+CD8-CD45RO+ cells for memory CD4+ T cells. Material: memory CD4+ T cells from blood. These receptors all stem from an adult in good health and CMV-seronegative.

The CDR3 spells CASSYSNDRELFF. The CDR3 DNA sequence: TGTGCCAGCAGTTACTCGAACGACCGGGAGCTGTTTTTT. The V gene is TRBV5-6, the J gene TRBJ2-2; D uncertain. The V gene lost 5 bases and the J gene lost 9 bases, with 14 bases spanning the gap. This CDR3 region has 13 residues. Germline V lookup: CDR1 SGHDT, CDR2 YYEEEE.

This clone is a singleton in its sample. This chain uses TRBV28 with TRBJ1-1; D unclear. Germline values: CDR1 MDHEN, CDR2 SYDVKM. The ends were cut back, 3 bases at V and 0 bases at J, with 2 bases in the middle. This CDR3 comprises 12 residues. CDR3 amino acids: CASSFMNTEAFF. The CDR3 nucleotides are TGTGCCAGCAGTTTCATGAACACTGAAGCTTTCTTT.

The rearrangement links TRBV5-5 to TRBJ2-3; TRBD1 agrees at 8 bases. CDR3 length: 18 amino acids. Germline V gene sequence: CDR1 SGHKS, CDR2 YYEKEE (reference sequence). V trimming: 4 bases; J trimming: 2 bases; junction bases outside the gene matches: 15. CDR3: CASSRYTQDRVVTDTQYF. CDR3 nucleotide sequence: TGTGCCAGCAGCCGATATACTCAGGACAGGGTCGTCACAGATACGCAGTATTTT.

This chain links TRBV7-3 with TRBJ2-1, with D uncertain. This CDR3 is 14 amino acids long. Trimming pared 2 bases from V and 7 bases from J, leaving 12 bases between. Germline V gene data show CDR1 as SGHTA and CDR2 as FQGTGA. The CDR3 coding sequence is TGTGCCAGCAGCTTATTTGGCGGCGAGAATGAGCAGTTCTTC. Translation gives CASSLFGGENEQFF.

The J gene is TRBJ1-2, the V gene TRBV6-5; 8 nucleotides align to TRBD1. Germline CDR1 reads MNHEY; CDR2 reads SVGAGI. CDR3 length: 12 amino acids. Trimming removed 9 bases from V and 7 bases from J; junction bases left unmatched: 7. CDR3 sequence reads: CASRTGSLGYTF. DNA for the CDR3: TGTGCCAGTAGGACAGGGAGCCTTGGCTACACCTTC.

V and J are TRBV7-2 and TRBJ1-2; D call uncertain. Trimming took 5 bases from V and 8 from J, leaving 12 bases between them. Germline V gene lookup returns CDR1 SGHTA and CDR2 FQGNSA. The CDR3 runs 12 residues. CDR3 coding DNA: TGTGCCAGCAGCCTCGCGGCAGGCGGCTACACCTTC. Its protein product is CASSLAAGGYTF.

This rearrangement joins TRBV5-1 to TRBJ1-1; D perhaps matches TRBD1 (6 bases). This CDR3 contains 16 residues. Trimming shortened V by 5 bases and J by 4 bases, and 21 bases separated the two germline ends. Germline values: CDR1 SGHRS, CDR2 YFSETQ. This chain's CDR3 is CASSPGASGAFTEAFF. CDR3 DNA: TGCGCCAGCAGTCCGGGGGCGTCTGGGGCATTCACTGAAGCTTTCTTT.

The chain joins TRBV5-1 to TRBJ2-2; 9 nucleotides agree with TRBD2. J was trimmed by 5 bases and V by 0 bases; bases with no gene match: 5. Germline V gives CDR1 SGHRS, CDR2 YFSETQ. The CDR3 covers 16 residues. CDR3 DNA sequence: TGCGCCAGCAGCTTGGAGCCCCTAGCGGGGACCGGGGAGCTGTTTTTT. Translation: CASSLEPLAGTGELFF.

The rearrangement links TRBV30 to TRBJ1-2, with TRBD1 matching 8 bases. CDR1 and CDR2 from the germline V gene are GTSNPN and SVGIG (reference sequence). The CDR3 consists of 12 residues. CDR3 sequence: CARDRRNYGYTF. The CDR3 coding sequence is TGTGCGCGGGACAGGCGGAACTATGGCTACACCTTC.

Turning to this clone: In the same sample, other DNA sequences code for this CDR3. The chain has TRBV27 and TRBJ2-2; TRBD1 is a possible D gene (7 bases). Germline V lookup: CDR1 MNHEY, CDR2 SMNVEV (reference sequence). Between the trimmed V and J ends, which lost 3 bases and 4 bases, there was a span of 12 bases. The CDR3 contains 15 residues. The CDR3 DNA is TGTGCCAGCAGTTTTGGGCAGGGGGGCACCGGGGAGCTGTTTTTT. This codes for CASSFGQGGTGELFF.

V gene TRBV9 combines with J gene TRBJ2-7; no clear D. Trimming pared 3 bases from V and 0 bases from J, leaving 10 bases between. There are 14 residues in the CDR3. Germline-derived CDR1 and CDR2 are SGDLS and YYNGEE. The CDR3 loop reads CASSAQVHSYEQYF. CDR3 nucleotide sequence: TGTGCCAGCAGCGCCCAGGTCCACTCCTACGAGCAGTACTTC.